A single sample is the source of the 29 T cell receptor beta chains below, sequenced in a study of cytomegalovirus exposure and HLA in healthy donors. The PCR contained 60 Vbeta and 13 Jbeta primers. TCRdb's table, derived via immunoSEQ multiplex PCR, lists solely in-frame clones and lacks some. The sample records tens of thousands of clones, about two thirds being singletons. The specimen sequenced was PBMCs. The receptors stem from a woman in her forties or fifties in good health and CMV-seropositive.

The chain couples TRBV29-1 to TRBJ2-1, with TRBD2 matching over 7 bases. The J segment lost 3 bases and the V segment lost 4 bases, leaving 3 bases of the junction unmatched. The CDR3 has 13 amino acids. Germline V gene lookup returns CDR1 SQVTM and CDR2 ANQGSEA. The CDR3 protein is CSVAASGYNEQFF. The CDR3 bases are TGCAGCGTTGCGGCTAGCGGCTACAATGAGCAGTTCTTC.

This clone was counted between two and nine times. This rearrangement joins TRBV7-8 to TRBJ2-2; TRBD2 is a possible D gene (7 bases). Germline values: CDR1 SGHVS, CDR2 FQNEAQ. The CDR3 is 14 residues long. Trimming removed 6 bases at V and 4 bases at J, with 12 bases between. The CDR3 sequence is CASRGGPSTGELFF. The CDR3 nucleotides are TGTGCCAGCAGGGGGGGGCCGTCCACCGGGGAGCTGTTTTTT.

The chain uses TRBV28 and TRBJ1-5, with 7 bases fitting TRBD1. This CDR3 spans 12 amino acids. Per the germline V gene, CDR1 is MDHEN and CDR2 is SYDVKM. CDR3 DNA: TGTGCGATACAGGGGCCCAATCAGCCCCAGCATTTT. Encoded protein: CAIQGPNQPQHF. Complete variable domain (other parts from reference TRBV28 and TRBJ1-5): DVKVTQSSRYLVKRTGEKVFLECVQDMDHENMFWYRQDPGLGLRLIYFSYDVKMKEKGDIPEGYSVSREKKERFSLILESASTNQTSMYLCAIQGPNQPQHFGDGTRLSIL.

The chain has TRBV18 and TRBJ2-7; 13 nucleotides align to TRBD2. Per the germline V gene, CDR1 is KGHSH and CDR2 is LQKENI. The CDR3 covers 18 residues. V shed 5 bases, J shed 3 bases, and the junction held 13 bases outside the gene matches. Here the CDR3 reads CASSSEAGLAGSYYEQYF. The CDR3 region has the DNA TGTGCCAGCTCATCGGAAGCGGGACTAGCGGGATCTTACTACGAGCAGTACTTC.

The chain couples TRBV5-1 to TRBJ1-1, with D tentatively TRBD1 (6 bases). CDR1 and CDR2 (germline): SGHRS, YFSETQ. The CDR3 extends over 14 amino acids. Trimming removed 4 bases from V and 0 bases from J, with 10 bases in between. CDR3 sequence (DNA): TGCGCCAGCAGCCTGGACAGTCTGAACACTGAAGCTTTCTTT. This translates into CASSLDSLNTEAFF.

The gene calls are TRBV30 and TRBJ1-1, with 10 nucleotides matching TRBD1. The CDR3 spans 17 residues. Germline V lookup: CDR1 GTSNPN, CDR2 SVGIG (reference sequence). J was trimmed by 4 bases and V by 2 bases; bases with no gene match: 13. CDR3 region: CAWSRYFRDRGLTEAFF. Written as DNA, the CDR3 is TGTGCCTGGAGTCGATACTTCCGGGACAGGGGACTCACTGAAGCTTTCTTT. Complete variable domain (other parts from reference TRBV30 and TRBJ1-1): SQTIHQWPATLVQPVGSPLSLECTVEGTSNPNLYWYRQAAGRGLQLLFYSVGIGQISSEVPQNLSASRPQDRQFILSSKKLLLSDSGFYLCAWSRYFRDRGLTEAFFGQGTRLTVV.

The chain is built from TRBV11-2 and TRBJ1-1; D unresolved. This CDR3 is built from 14 residues. V was pared by 1 base and J by 1 base, with 7 bases between. CDR1 is SGHAT, CDR2 FQNNGV, per germline. The CDR3: CASSLGAANTEAFF. For the CDR3, the DNA is TGTGCCAGCAGCTTAGGGGCCGCGAACACTGAAGCTTTCTTT.

The chain couples TRBV27 to TRBJ2-1, with 9 bases that match TRBD2. This CDR3 contains 15 residues. J lost 7 bases, V lost 3 bases, and 7 bases had no gene match. Germline CDR1 MNHEY, CDR2 SMNVEV (reference sequence). The CDR3 spells CASSLAGGIKNEQFF. The CDR3 nucleotides are TGTGCCAGCAGTTTGGCGGGGGGGATTAAAAATGAGCAGTTCTTC.

The chain has TRBV7-2 and TRBJ1-2; TRBD1 might be the D (5 bases). The CDR3 covers 16 residues. V dropped 6 bases and J dropped 6 bases, with 23 bases sitting between them. Germline-derived CDR1 and CDR2 are SGHTA and FQGNSA. The CDR3 region has the DNA TGTGCCAGCAGTTTAACGGCAGGGATACGTTTTAATGGCTACACCTTC. The encoded protein is CASSLTAGIRFNGYTF.

This clone was seen only a few times. J is TRBJ2-3 and V is TRBV28; 8 bases fit TRBD1. Trimming took 2 bases from V and 4 from J; bases not matched to a gene: 2. The CDR3 is 14 amino acids. Germline V gene data show CDR1 as MDHEN and CDR2 as SYDVKM. CDR3 in DNA: TGTGCCAGCAGTTTACAGGGGGCATCAGATACGCAGTATTTT. Encoded protein: CASSLQGASDTQYF.

The chain links TRBV28 to TRBJ1-2; D is unclear. The CDR3 has 12 amino acids. V lost 7 bases and J 9 bases, leaving 15 bases between the germline ends. Germline CDR1 is MDHEN and CDR2 is SYDVKM. CDR3 in amino acids: CASTIPPSSYTF. The CDR3 DNA follows: TGTGCCAGCACTATTCCCCCCTCTAGCTACACCTTC.

In DNA form, the CDR3 reads TGTGCCAGCAGCTTAGCCACTACAGGGAACGAAAAACTGTTTTTT. It specifies CASSLATTGNEKLFF. The rearrangement links TRBV7-9 to TRBJ1-4; D is possibly TRBD1 (6 bases). V lost 0 bases to trimming and J lost 8 bases, with 13 bases between them. CDR1 is SEHNR and CDR2 is FQNEAQ in the germline V gene (reference sequence). The CDR3 covers 15 residues.

The rearrangement joins TRBV29-1 to TRBJ1-4; the D gene is possibly TRBD1 (6 bases). The germline V gene has CDR1 SQVTM and CDR2 ANQGSEA. The CDR3 length is 14 residues. V gave up 7 bases and J gave up 7 bases, with 19 bases separating them. This CDR3 is CSARRGGAGEKLFF. The CDR3 bases are TGCAGCGCCCGGAGGGGGGGCGCCGGTGAAAAACTGTTTTTT.

V gene TRBV7-2 combines with J gene TRBJ2-1; D perhaps matches TRBD2 (5 bases). The CDR3 is 13 residues long. Trimming left V 3 bases short and J 4 bases short, with 7 bases between. The V gene's germline CDR1 is SGHTA and CDR2 FQGNSA. The CDR3 reads CASSFGLYNEQFF. The CDR3 DNA reads TGTGCCAGCAGCTTCGGACTGTACAATGAGCAGTTCTTC.

V usage is TRBV27 and J usage is TRBJ2-6; weak D call: TRBD2 (5 bases). Germline values: CDR1 MNHEY, CDR2 SMNVEV (reference sequence). The V gene lost 4 bases and the J gene lost 0 bases, with 7 bases spanning the gap. This CDR3 comprises 15 residues. Here the CDR3 DNA reads TGTGCCAGCAGTTCTCGGGGCTCTGGGGCCAACGTCCTGACTTTC. Translating gives CASSSRGSGANVLTF.

In its sample, this clone was seen many times. This chain links TRBV4-1 with TRBJ2-7, with 7 bases fitting TRBD1. Trimming at V came to 4 bases and at J to 1 base, leaving 4 bases not matched to a gene. The CDR3 extends over 14 amino acids. The V gene's germline CDR1 is MGHRA and CDR2 YSYEKL. This chain's CDR3 is CASSRTDRSYEQYF. CDR3 DNA: TGCGCCAGCAGCCGAACGGACAGGTCCTACGAGCAGTACTTC.

The chain links TRBV28 to TRBJ2-5; no clear D gene. Germline V gene lookup returns CDR1 MDHEN and CDR2 SYDVKM. This CDR3 has 13 amino acids. Trimming took 2 bases from V and 1 from J, leaving 5 bases between them. The CDR3 region is CASSLPLQETQYF. CDR3 DNA sequence: TGTGCCAGCAGTTTACCCCTCCAAGAGACCCAGTACTTC.

This chain uses TRBV28 with TRBJ2-3; 10 bases fit TRBD2. Trimming at V came to 6 bases and at J to 0 bases, leaving 9 bases not matched to a gene. CDR3 length: 17 amino acids. The germline V gene has CDR1 MDHEN and CDR2 SYDVKM. The CDR3 region has the DNA TGTGCCAGCAGCTCCTTTGGACTAGCGGAGAGCACAGATACGCAGTATTTT. It codes for CASSSFGLAESTDTQYF.

V usage is TRBV5-4 and J usage is TRBJ2-7, with 9 bases aligning to TRBD1. Germline V lookup: CDR1 SGHNT, CDR2 YYREEE (reference sequence). The CDR3 is 16 amino acids. With V trimmed by 5 bases and J by 2 bases, 11 bases remained unmatched. CDR3 residues: CASSNAGTGKTYEQYF. The CDR3 DNA sequence: TGTGCCAGCAGTAACGCGGGGACAGGGAAAACCTACGAGCAGTACTTC.

The V gene is TRBV28, the J gene TRBJ1-2; TRBD1 matches 11 bases. Per germline, CDR1 MDHEN and CDR2 SYDVKM. V was pared by 5 bases and J by 5 bases, with 7 bases of the junction left unmatched. The CDR3 is 15 amino acids. CDR3 DNA: TGTGCCAGCAGTGGGACAGGGGGTTTGACTTATGGCTACACCTTC. This gives the protein CASSGTGGLTYGYTF.

CDR3 sequence reads: CASSPFQGNTEAFF. CDR3 in DNA: TGTGCCAGCTCACCGTTTCAGGGTAACACTGAAGCTTTCTTT. V is TRBV18 and J is TRBJ1-1, with D maybe TRBD1 (5 bases). V gave up 3 bases and J gave up 2 bases, with 10 bases separating them. There are 14 residues in the CDR3. Per germline, CDR1 KGHSH and CDR2 LQKENI.

This chain joins TRBV25-1 and TRBJ1-2; D not certain. The V end lost 4 bases, the J end lost 7 bases, and 16 bases lay between the germline ends. Germline V CDR1 and CDR2: MGHDK, SYGVNS. CDR3 length: 14 residues. CDR3 residues: CASSAVGEYGGYTF. The CDR3 nucleotides are TGTGCCAGCAGTGCGGTCGGGGAATATGGTGGCTACACCTTC.

The rearrangement uses TRBV29-1 and TRBJ2-5, with 7 positions matching TRBD1. The CDR3 consists of 13 residues. After removal of 3 bases from V and 3 bases from J, the junction contained 4 bases not matched to a gene. Per germline, CDR1 SQVTM and CDR2 ANQGSEA. CDR3 in DNA: TGCAGCGTTGAGGGAACAGGGGAAGAGACCCAGTACTTC. Translating gives CSVEGTGEETQYF.

The chain has TRBV7-2 and TRBJ2-1; TRBD2 is a possible D gene (6 bases). CDR1 is SGHTA and CDR2 is FQGNSA in the germline V gene. V lost 4 bases, J lost 4 bases, and 17 bases lay in between. This CDR3 is 16 amino acids long. CDR3 loop: CASSWGVAETYNEQFF. DNA of the CDR3: TGTGCCAGCAGCTGGGGGGTAGCGGAGACTTACAATGAGCAGTTCTTC.

Regarding this clone: Compared with germline, one end of the junction differs, possibly owing to a read error. The V gene is TRBV6-6, the J gene TRBJ1-2; 7 positions match TRBD1. This CDR3 is 14 amino acids long. Germline CDR1 reads MNHNY; CDR2 reads SVGAGI (reference sequence). The CDR3 protein is CASSYKGAGYGYAF. DNA of the CDR3: TGTGCCAGCAGTTATAAGGGGGCGGGTTATGGCTACGCCTTC.

This chain joins TRBV7-2 and TRBJ1-2; D unclear. The CDR3 consists of 12 residues. CDR1 is SGHTA and CDR2 is FQGNSA in the germline V gene. Trimming stripped 4 bases from V and 8 bases from J, with 11 bases between. The CDR3 nucleotides are TGTGCCAGCAGCTCTTACCCTAGCGGCTACACCTTC. Its protein is CASSSYPSGYTF.

This clone was seen only a few times. The chain links TRBV6-1 to TRBJ1-5; 8 bases agree with TRBD1. The junction had 9 bases not matched to a gene; V was cut back by 4 bases and J by 7 bases. CDR3 length equals 15 residues. CDR1 is MNHNS and CDR2 is SASEGT in the germline V gene. The CDR3 reads CASSVQAGGGQPQHF. As DNA, the CDR3 is TGTGCCAGCAGTGTACAAGCAGGGGGCGGGCAGCCCCAGCATTTT.

The J gene is TRBJ2-1, the V gene TRBV7-3; TRBD2 matches 7 bases. This CDR3 is 17 amino acids long. CDR1 SGHTA and CDR2 FQGTGA come from the germline V gene. V shed 8 bases and J 1 base; nucleotides not matched to a gene: 14. CDR3 protein: CASPKKNWGGSYNEQFF. The CDR3 DNA sequence: TGTGCCAGCCCGAAAAAGAATTGGGGGGGGTCCTACAATGAGCAGTTCTTC.

Concerning this clone itself: In the same sample, other DNA sequences code for this CDR3. The genes are TRBV30 and TRBJ1-4, with D possibly being TRBD1 (5 bases). Trimming took 1 base from V and 5 from J, leaving 8 bases between them. CDR3 length: 13 amino acids. CDR1 and CDR2 (germline): GTSNPN, SVGIG (reference sequence). The CDR3 nucleotides read TGTGCCTGGAGTGGGGACTCAAATGAAAAACTGTTTTTT. It specifies CAWSGDSNEKLFF.